Listed below are T cell receptor beta chains from one sample, sequenced in a study of CD8+ T cells in alopecia areata. Assay used: immunoSEQ multiplex PCR; TCRdb lists only in-frame clones, some missing. Here the sample spans more than 140,000 clones, roughly 86% being singletons. This sample comprised CD8+ T cells sorted from blood, obtained at week 4, from a patient treated with tofacitinib. The receptors were sampled from a human donor with alopecia areata. Both conserved end residues are part of each CDR3. D genes are given only for firm matches. Size is stated for part of the rows, as once, few or many counts, or as a class when the clone is expanded.

D	J	V	size	CDR3	DNA
TRBD1	TRBJ2-2	TRBV29-1	-	CSVVGQAPTGELFF	TGCAGCGTCGTGGGACAGGCCCCAACCGGGGAGCTGTTTTTT
-	TRBJ2-5	TRBV29-1	few	CSVGNLDRPEQETQYF	TGCAGCGTTGGGAACCTGGACCGCCCCGAGCAAGAGACCCAGTACTTC
TRBD1	TRBJ2-1	TRBV29-1	-	CSVVGQGGRNEQFF	TGCAGCGTCGTAGGACAGGGAGGTAGAAATGAGCAGTTCTTC
-	TRBJ1-5	TRBV5-6	-	CASSLTRGGGNQPQHF	TGTGCCAGCAGCCTTACTCGGGGCGGTGGCAATCAGCCCCAGCATTTT
-	TRBJ2-7	TRBV27	-	CASSFGGPEQYF	TGTGCCAGCAGTTTTGGAGGGCCCGAGCAGTACTTC
TRBD2	TRBJ2-1	TRBV2	-	CASSVSSGRGNEQFF	TGTGCCAGCAGTGTCAGTAGCGGGAGGGGGAATGAGCAGTTCTTC
-	TRBJ2-3	TRBV30	-	CAWGGGSSTDTQYF	TGTGCCTGGGGCGGAGGCTCTAGCACAGATACGCAGTATTTT
TRBD2	TRBJ2-5	TRBV2	-	CASSWTSQETQYF	TGTGCCAGCAGCTGGACTAGCCAAGAGACCCAGTACTTC
TRBD1	TRBJ2-7	TRBV5-1	-	CATRRDRVDEQYF	TGCGCCACCCGTCGGGACAGGGTGGACGAGCAGTACTTC
TRBD1	TRBJ2-7	TRBV7-2	-	CASSSTPGTGRHEQYF	TGTGCCAGCAGCTCAACACCCGGGACAGGTCGGCACGAGCAGTACTTC
-	TRBJ2-3	TRBV27	-	CASGDTQYF	TGTGCCAGCGGAGATACGCAGTATTTT
TRBD2	TRBJ2-3	TRBV7-9	-	CASSPEAGGPGDTQYF	TGTGCCAGCAGCCCAGAGGCGGGAGGGCCAGGGGATACGCAGTATTTT
-	TRBJ2-5	TRBV7-8	-	CASSEGRRETQYF	TGTGCCAGCAGCGAAGGGAGGCGCGAGACCCAGTACTTC
-	TRBJ2-1	TRBV19	-	CASSIKTRIPYNEQFF	TGTGCCAGTAGTATTAAGACTAGAATCCCGTACAATGAGCAGTTCTTC
-	TRBJ1-1	TRBV7-9	-	CASSSNTEAFF	TGTGCCAGCAGCTCTAACACTGAAGCTTTCTTT
TRBD1	TRBJ2-1	TRBV15	-	CATSRDRGTGRNEQFF	TGTGCCACCAGCAGAGATCGCGGGACAGGGAGGAATGAGCAGTTCTTC
-	TRBJ2-1	TRBV9	-	CASSPRGGDEQFF	TGTGCCAGCAGCCCCCGGGGCGGCGATGAGCAGTTCTTC